This TCR beta chain was captured in a study of blood T cell repertoires in COVID-19 (dated by TCRdb to the early 2020s). About the study as a whole: Samples from collaborators originated in the United States, Italy and Spain and spanned both the acute and convalescent phases of COVID-19. Sample metadata almost always included a de-identified subject ID, COVID-19 status, age in years and sex. Deeply sampled blood TCRbeta repertoires from subjects exposed to, actively infected with, or recovered from COVID-19 were included in the dataset. Samples came from the ongoing ImmuneRACE study (first 160 participants) plus 1,254 subjects from 6 global collaborators. Where available, HLA class I and class II types were obtained from metadata supplied by the sample provider rather than from assay-based typing. The repertoires were released in a freely available public database meant as a resource for research on the immune response to SARS-CoV-2. The material from the prospective study consisted of cDNA or gDNA derived from T cells, B-cell-depleted T cells, or PBMCs.

V and J are trimmed by 5 bases and 8 bases, and the gene matches miss 5 bases of the junction. Including the terminal cysteine and phenylalanine, the CDR3 comprises 14 residues. The entry retains the CDR3 DNA only, 42 bases that are in frame from base 1. The germline V gene supplies CDR1 SGHTA and CDR2 FQGNSA. As to this clone: Its recognized antigen is unknown. Base qualities are missing; no much larger clone stands one base away.

Broad study findings and their caveats: The quantity of clinical and demographic metadata differed by source and by participant and was supplied without curation.

In the prospective study, participants were roughly 18 to 95 years old, resided in approximately 25 geographic areas of the United States, and were enrolled through a virtual design. Cohort assignment in the prospective study relied on participant-reported clinical history from a screening survey and a study questionnaire. For ImmuneRACE Cohort 3, a participant was defined as recovered based on two consecutive negative NP/OP PCR tests, clearance by a healthcare professional, or resolution of symptoms. Each participant in the prospective study had whole blood, serum and a nasopharyngeal or oropharyngeal swab collected by mobile phlebotomists. Participants in the prospective study had the option to provide additional blood draws and questionnaires over a 2-month period. Before DNA extraction, blood samples from the prospective study were shipped at room temperature or frozen. TCRbeta CDR3 regions were amplified from genomic DNA using the immunoSEQ Assay, a bias-controlled multiplex PCR. On the authors' methods: The number of nucleated cells in each sample was estimated from the amplification of reference gene primers within the assay. To quantify the absolute abundance of each unique TCRbeta CDR3 rearrangement, sequence reads were collapsed and filtered. For each sample, productive Simpson clonality was calculated as the square root of Simpson's diversity index over productive rearrangements. TCRdb provides this immuneACCESS table in a form limited to in-frame rearrangements. Some clones are lacking; in checked studies, under half of them reflect an unresolved V gene, and why the rest are absent is not known. That table gives V, J and clone size, and the DNA gave D and trimming. This sample lists about 150,000 clones; approximately 83% were detected once. The ten largest make up around 8.4% of the sample.

This sequence uses TRBV7-2 and TRBJ1-6, and 8 bases in between align with TRBD1. This sequence originates from a man aged 50 to 60 who had recovered from COVID-19. Sequenced: PBMCs or T cells enriched from blood (not recorded which). The bases are TGTGCCAGCAGCGTTCAGGGGGCCGATTCACCCCTCCACTTT. Translation gives CASSVQGADSPLHF.